This TCR beta chain is from a study of CD8 T cells in Susac syndrome (dated by TCRdb to the late 2010s). Regarding the complete study: Repertoire sequencing was used to test whether CD8+ T cell activation and differentiation in Susac syndrome was antigen driven. The clonality of the CD8+ T cell repertoire was compared across 12 healthy donors, around 14 Susac syndrome patients and around 15 multiple sclerosis patients. The research as a whole found: The study acknowledged that relatively few individuals were included in the TCR sequencing and HLA analysis.

Peripheral blood CD8+ and CD4+ T cells from healthy donors, Susac syndrome patients and multiple sclerosis patients were profiled using high-throughput TCR beta sequencing. The multiple sclerosis controls were treatment-naive patients who had stable or active relapsing-remitting disease and met the revised McDonald criteria. Bulk CD8+ and CD4+ T cells were purified by magnetic negative isolation, whereas CD8+ TEMRA cells were enriched by FACS. Blood was collected in EDTA tubes and processed within 24 hours, with PBMCs isolated through density gradient centrifugation. PBMCs intended for TCR sequencing were frozen in liquid nitrogen and were later thawed in a 37 degrees C water bath. The sorted or isolated CD4+, CD8+ and CD8+ TEMRA cells had a purity of 90% or higher. As for this clonotype: Its antigen is not yet known. No base qualities exist here, and no much larger clone lies one base off it.

RNA was extracted using the RNeasy kit, and about 0.5 to 1 ug of the RNA was reverse transcribed with random hexamers. The immunoSEQ multiplex PCR assay, which covers 54 Vbeta and 13 Jbeta segments, was used to amplify TCR beta CDR3 regions. PCR amplification bias was corrected by using a synthetic template baseline for primer optimization and computational correction. In the authors' own workflow: Reads were annotated to V, D and J genes according to IMGT and were analyzed with immunoSEQ Analyzer, with only productive sequences retained. Clonality was computed as one minus Shannon entropy normalized by log2 of the number of productive unique sequences. For each patient and control, public and private clones were evaluated among the 100 most prevalent clones. Clones were defined as Susac-specific if absent from the healthy and MS cohorts, from more than 900 published viral clones and from other ImmuneACCESS disease sequences. TCRdb ran its own pipeline on the public reads, namely fastp trimming at Q25 and MiXCR clone calling, and kept in-frame beta chains. Rows with one shared CDR3 protein collapse into an entry with the most common genes and DNA. None of the V and J calls come from the authors' own analysis; TCRdb made them. Counted in this sample were more than 65,000 distinct CDR3 sequences; over 85% of them appeared once. The top ten constitute 0.5% to 0.6% of the sample.

The sequence was collected from a human donor with multiple sclerosis. Sequenced sample: CD8+ T cells from PBMCs.

The nucleotides read TGCAGCGTTGACCAAGGAATTCAGGCTAACACCTTC. It encodes CSVDQGIQANTF. This chain joins TRBV29-1 to TRBJ1-2; the D gene is not confidently resolved. CDR1 and CDR2, per the germline V gene, are SQVTM and ANQGSEA. The CDR3 has 12 amino acids, counting the end cysteine and phenylalanine. The read is trimmed to its CDR3 DNA, 36 bases read in frame from base 1. At the junction V is shortened by 3 bases and J by 12 bases, with 17 bases in between.